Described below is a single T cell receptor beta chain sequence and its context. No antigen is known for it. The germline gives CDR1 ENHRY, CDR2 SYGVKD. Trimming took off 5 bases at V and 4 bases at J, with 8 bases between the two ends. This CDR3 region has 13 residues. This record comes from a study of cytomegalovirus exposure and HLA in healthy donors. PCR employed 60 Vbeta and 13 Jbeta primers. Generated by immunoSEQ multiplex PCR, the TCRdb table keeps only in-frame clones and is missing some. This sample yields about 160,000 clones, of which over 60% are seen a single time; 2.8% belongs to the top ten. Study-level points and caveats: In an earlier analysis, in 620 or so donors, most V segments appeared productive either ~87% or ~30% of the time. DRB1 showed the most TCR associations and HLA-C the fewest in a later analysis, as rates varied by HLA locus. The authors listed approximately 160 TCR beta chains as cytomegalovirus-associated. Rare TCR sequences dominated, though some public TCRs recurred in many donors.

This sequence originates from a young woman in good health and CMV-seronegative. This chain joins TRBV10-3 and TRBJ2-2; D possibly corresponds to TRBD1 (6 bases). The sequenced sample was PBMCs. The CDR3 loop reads CAISPTGTGELFF. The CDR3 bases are TGTGCCATCAGTCCGACAGGCACCGGGGAGCTGTTTTTT.